This T cell receptor beta chain was identified in a study of blood T cell repertoires in COVID-19. Study-level background: T cells, B-cell-depleted T cells, or PBMCs provided the cDNA or gDNA that served as material.

Original analysis: Amplification with reference gene primers provided the estimates of nucleated cell counts. Data came from immunoSEQ multiplex PCR; TCRdb stores just in-frame clones and leaves some out. V and J calls and clone size are copied from that table; D and trimming were computed from the DNA. This sample carries about 410,000 clones, about nine tenths of them seen once, and the ten largest clones take roughly 1.4%. J gave up 6 bases and V 6 bases, and 4 bases lay outside the gene matches. Germline V gene data show CDR1 as SNHLY and CDR2 as FYNNEI. The CDR3 extends over 13 amino acids. The rearrangement uses TRBV2 and TRBJ1-1; 10 positions match TRBD1. Sequencing input: peripheral blood. The origin of this receptor is a woman aged 30 to 39 with active or convalescent COVID-19. DNA of the CDR3: TGTGCCAGCAGAGGACAGGGGGGCGCTGAAGCTTTCTTT. Amino acid sequence: CASRGQGGAEAFF. Variable domain in full (rest from reference TRBV2 and TRBJ1-1): EPEVTQTPSHQVTQMGQEVILRCVPISNHLYFYWYRQILGQKVEFLVSFYNNEISEKSEIFDDQFSVERPDGSNFTLKIRSTKLEDSAMYFCASRGQGGAEAFFGQGTRLTVV.